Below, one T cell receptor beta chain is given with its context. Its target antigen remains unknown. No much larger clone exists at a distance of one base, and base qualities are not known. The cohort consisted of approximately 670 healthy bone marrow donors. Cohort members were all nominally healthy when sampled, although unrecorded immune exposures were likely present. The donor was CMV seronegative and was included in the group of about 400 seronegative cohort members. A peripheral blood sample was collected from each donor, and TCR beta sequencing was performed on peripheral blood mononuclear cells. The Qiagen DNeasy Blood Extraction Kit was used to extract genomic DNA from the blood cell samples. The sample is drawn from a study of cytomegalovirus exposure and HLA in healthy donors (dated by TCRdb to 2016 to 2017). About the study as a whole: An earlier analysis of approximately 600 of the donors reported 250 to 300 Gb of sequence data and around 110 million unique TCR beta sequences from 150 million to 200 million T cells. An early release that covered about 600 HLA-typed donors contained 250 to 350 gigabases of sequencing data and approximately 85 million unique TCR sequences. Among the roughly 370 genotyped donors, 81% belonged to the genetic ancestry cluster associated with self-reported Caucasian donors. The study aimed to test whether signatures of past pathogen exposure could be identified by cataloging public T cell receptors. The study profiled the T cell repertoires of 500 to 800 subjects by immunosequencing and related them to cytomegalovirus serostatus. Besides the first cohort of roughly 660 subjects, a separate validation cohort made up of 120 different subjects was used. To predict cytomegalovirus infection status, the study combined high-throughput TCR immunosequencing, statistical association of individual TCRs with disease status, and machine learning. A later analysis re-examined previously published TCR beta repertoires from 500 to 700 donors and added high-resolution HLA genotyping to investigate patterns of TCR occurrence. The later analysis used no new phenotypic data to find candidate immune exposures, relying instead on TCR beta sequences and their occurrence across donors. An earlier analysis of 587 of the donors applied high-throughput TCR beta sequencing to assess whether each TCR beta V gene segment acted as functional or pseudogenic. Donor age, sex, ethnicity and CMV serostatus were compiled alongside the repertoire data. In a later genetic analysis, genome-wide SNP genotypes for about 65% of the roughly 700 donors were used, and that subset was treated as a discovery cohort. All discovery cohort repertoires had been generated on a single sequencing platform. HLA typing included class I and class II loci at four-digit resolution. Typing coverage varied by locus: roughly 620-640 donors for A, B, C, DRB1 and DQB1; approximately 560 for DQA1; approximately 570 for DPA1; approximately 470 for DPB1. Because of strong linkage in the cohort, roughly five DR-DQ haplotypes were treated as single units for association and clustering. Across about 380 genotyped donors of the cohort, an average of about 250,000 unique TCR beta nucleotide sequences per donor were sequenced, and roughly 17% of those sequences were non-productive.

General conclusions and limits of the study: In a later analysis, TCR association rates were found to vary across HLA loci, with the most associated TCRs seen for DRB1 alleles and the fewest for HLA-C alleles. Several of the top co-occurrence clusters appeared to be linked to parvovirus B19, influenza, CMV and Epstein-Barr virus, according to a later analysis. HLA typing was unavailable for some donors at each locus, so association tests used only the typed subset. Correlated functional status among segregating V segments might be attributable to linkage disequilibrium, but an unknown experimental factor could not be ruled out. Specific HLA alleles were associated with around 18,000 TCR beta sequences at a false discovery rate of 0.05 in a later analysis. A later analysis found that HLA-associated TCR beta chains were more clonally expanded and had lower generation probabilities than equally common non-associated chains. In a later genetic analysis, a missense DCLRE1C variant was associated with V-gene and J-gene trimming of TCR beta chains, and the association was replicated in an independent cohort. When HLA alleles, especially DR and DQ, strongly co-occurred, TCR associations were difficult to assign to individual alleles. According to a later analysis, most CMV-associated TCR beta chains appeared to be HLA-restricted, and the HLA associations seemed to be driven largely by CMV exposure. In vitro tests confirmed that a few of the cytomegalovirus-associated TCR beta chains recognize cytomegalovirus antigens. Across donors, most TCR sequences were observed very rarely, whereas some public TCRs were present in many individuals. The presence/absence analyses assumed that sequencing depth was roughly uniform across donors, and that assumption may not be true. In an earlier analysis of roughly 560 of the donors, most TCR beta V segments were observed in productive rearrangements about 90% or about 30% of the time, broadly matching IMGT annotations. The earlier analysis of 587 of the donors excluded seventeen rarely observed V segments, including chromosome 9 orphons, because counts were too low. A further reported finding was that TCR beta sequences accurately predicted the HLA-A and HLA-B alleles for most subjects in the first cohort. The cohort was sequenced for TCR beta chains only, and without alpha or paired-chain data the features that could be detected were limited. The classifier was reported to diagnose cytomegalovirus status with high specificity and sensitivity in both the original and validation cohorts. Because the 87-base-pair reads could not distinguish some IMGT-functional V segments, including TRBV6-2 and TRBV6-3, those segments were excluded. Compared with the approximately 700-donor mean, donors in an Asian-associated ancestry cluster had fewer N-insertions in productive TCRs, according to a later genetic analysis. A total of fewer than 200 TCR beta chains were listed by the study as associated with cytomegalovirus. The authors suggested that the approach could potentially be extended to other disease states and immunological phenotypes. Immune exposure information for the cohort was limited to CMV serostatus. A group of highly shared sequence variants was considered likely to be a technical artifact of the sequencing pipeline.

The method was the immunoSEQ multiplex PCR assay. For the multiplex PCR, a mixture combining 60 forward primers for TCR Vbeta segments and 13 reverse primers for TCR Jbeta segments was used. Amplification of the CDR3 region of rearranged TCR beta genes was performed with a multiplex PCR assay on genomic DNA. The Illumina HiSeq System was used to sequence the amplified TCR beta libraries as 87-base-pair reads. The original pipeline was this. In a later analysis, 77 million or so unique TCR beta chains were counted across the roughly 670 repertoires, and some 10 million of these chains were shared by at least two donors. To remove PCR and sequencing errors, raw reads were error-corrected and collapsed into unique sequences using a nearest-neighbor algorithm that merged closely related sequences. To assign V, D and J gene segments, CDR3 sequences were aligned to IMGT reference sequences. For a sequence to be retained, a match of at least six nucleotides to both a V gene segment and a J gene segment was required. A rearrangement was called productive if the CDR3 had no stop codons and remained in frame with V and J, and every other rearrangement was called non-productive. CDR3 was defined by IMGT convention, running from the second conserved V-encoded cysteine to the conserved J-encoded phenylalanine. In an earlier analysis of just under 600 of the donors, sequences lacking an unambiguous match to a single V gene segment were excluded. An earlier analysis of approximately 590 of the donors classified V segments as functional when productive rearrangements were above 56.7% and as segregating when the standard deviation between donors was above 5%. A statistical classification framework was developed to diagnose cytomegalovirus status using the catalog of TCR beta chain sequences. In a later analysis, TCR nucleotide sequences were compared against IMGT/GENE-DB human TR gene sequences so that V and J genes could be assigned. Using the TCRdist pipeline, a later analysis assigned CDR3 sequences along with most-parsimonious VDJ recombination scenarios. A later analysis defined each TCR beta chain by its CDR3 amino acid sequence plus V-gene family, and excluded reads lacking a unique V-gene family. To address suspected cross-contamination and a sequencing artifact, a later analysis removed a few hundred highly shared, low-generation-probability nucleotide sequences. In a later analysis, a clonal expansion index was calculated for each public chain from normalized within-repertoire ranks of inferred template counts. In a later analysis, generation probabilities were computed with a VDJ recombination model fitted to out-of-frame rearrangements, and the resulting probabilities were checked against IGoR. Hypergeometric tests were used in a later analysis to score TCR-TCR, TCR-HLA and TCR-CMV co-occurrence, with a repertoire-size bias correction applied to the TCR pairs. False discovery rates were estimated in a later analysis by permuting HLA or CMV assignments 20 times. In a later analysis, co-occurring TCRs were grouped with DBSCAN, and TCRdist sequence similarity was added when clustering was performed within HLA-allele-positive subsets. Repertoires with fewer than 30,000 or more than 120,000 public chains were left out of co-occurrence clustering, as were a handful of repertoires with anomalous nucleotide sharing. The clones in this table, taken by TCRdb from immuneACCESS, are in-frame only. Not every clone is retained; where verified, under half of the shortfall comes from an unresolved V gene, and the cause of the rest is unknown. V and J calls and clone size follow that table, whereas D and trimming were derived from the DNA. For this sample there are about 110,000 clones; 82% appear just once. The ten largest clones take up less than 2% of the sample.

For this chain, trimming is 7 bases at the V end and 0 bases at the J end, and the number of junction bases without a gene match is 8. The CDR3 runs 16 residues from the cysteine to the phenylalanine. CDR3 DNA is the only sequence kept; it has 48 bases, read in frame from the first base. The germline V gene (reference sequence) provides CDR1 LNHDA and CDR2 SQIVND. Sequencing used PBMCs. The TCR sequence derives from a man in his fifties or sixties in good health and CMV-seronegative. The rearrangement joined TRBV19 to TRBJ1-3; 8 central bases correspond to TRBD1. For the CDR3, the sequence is CASTRDRTISGNTIYF. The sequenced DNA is TGTGCCAGTACCCGGGACAGGACCATCTCTGGAAACACCATATATTTT.